A selection of T cell receptor beta chains follows, all from one sample in a study of chemoradiotherapy in HPV16-positive cancers. Assay used: immunoSEQ multiplex PCR; TCRdb lists only in-frame clones, some missing. The sample includes some 4,000 clones, 91% of them seen just once. Source: tumor tissue, taken from a patient who underwent chemoradiotherapy. These receptors were taken from a human donor with HPV-associated anogenital cancer. CDR3s include the opening cysteine and the closing phenylalanine or tryptophan. D genes are given only for firm matches. Not every row has a clone size; where given, it reads once, few, many or a size class.

TRBJ1-2 | . | TRBV19 | . | 15 | CASSIRLARAYGYTF | TGTGCCAGTAGTATACGGTTAGCGCGGGCCTATGGCTACACCTTC
TRBJ2-2 | . | TRBV5-1 | . | 14 | CASSSGELTGELFF | TGCGCCAGCAGCTCCGGAGAACTCACGGGGGAGCTGTTTTTT
TRBJ2-3 | . | TRBV28 | . | 18 | CASIPAGTALTSTDTQYF | TGTGCCAGCATTCCAGCCGGGACCGCCCTTACTAGCACAGATACGCAGTATTTT
TRBJ2-3 | . | TRBV5-4 | TRBD1 | 14 | CASSRTGGPDTQYF | TGTGCCAGCAGTAGGACAGGGGGCCCAGATACGCAGTATTTT
TRBJ1-1 | once | TRBV11-2 | TRBD1 | 16 | CASSTRQTGVNTEAFF | TGTGCCAGCAGCACCCGACAAACAGGGGTGAACACTGAAGCTTTCTTT
TRBJ2-7 | . | TRBV28 | . | 14 | CASSTPLGAYEQYF | TGTGCCAGCAGTACCCCACTGGGTGCGTACGAGCAGTACTTC
TRBJ1-6 | . | TRBV7-2 | . | 14 | CASSHRRMDSPLHF | TGTGCCAGCAGTCACAGAAGGATGGATTCACCCCTCCACTTT
TRBJ2-3 | . | TRBV30 | . | 12 | CAWSSRTDTQYF | TGTGCCTGGAGTAGCCGCACAGATACGCAGTATTTT
TRBJ2-7 | . | TRBV11-2 | . | 15 | CASSLAPHVGYEQYF | TGTGCCAGCAGCTTAGCGCCACATGTAGGGTACGAGCAGTACTTC
TRBJ1-6 | . | TRBV5-6 | TRBD1 | 16 | CASSLEGGELDSPLHF | TGTGCCAGCAGCTTGGAAGGGGGCGAACTAGATTCACCCCTCCACTTT
TRBJ1-5 | . | TRBV7-6 | . | 15 | CASSPFGGGNQPQHF | TGTGCCAGCAGCCCTTTCGGGGGTGGCAATCAGCCCCAGCATTTT
TRBJ2-2 | few | TRBV4-1 | TRBD2 | 13 | CASSQREIGELFF | TGCGCCAGCAGCCAGCGGGAGATCGGGGAGCTGTTTTTT
TRBJ1-6 | . | TRBV5-1 | . | 14 | CASSGKGDNSPLHF | TGCGCCAGCAGCGGGAAAGGGGATAATTCACCCCTCCACTTT
TRBJ2-3 | . | TRBV18 | . | 16 | CASSPPTAYSTDTQYF | TGTGCCAGCTCACCACCAACGGCCTACAGCACAGATACGCAGTATTTT
TRBJ1-1 | . | TRBV27 | . | 13 | CASNRGENTEAFF | TGTGCCAGCAACCGCGGGGAGAACACTGAAGCTTTCTTT
TRBJ1-4 | . | TRBV7-2 | TRBD1 | 15 | CASSDQGQPGEKLFF | TGTGCCAGCAGCGATCAGGGACAGCCGGGTGAAAAACTGTTTTTT
TRBJ2-2 | once | TRBV11-2 | TRBD1 | 16 | CASSSQTGSNTGELFF | TGTGCCAGCAGCTCTCAGACAGGGTCGAACACCGGGGAGCTGTTTTTT
TRBJ1-4 | . | TRBV7-2 | TRBD1 | 15 | CASSPQGQPNEKLFF | TGTGCCAGCAGCCCCCAGGGACAGCCGAATGAAAAACTGTTTTTT
TRBJ1-5 | . | TRBV28 | TRBD1 | 17 | CASSPPGQVRSNQPQHF | TGTGCCAGCAGTCCCCCCGGACAGGTTCGTAGCAATCAGCCCCAGCATTTT
TRBJ2-1 | . | TRBV4-1 | . | 15 | CASSQAETTYNEQFF | TGCGCCAGCAGCCAAGCCGAGACTACTTACAATGAGCAGTTCTTC
TRBJ1-4 | . | TRBV2 | . | 14 | CASSEQGLGEKLFF | TGTGCCAGCAGTGAACAGGGTTTAGGTGAAAAACTGTTTTTT
TRBJ1-2 | . | TRBV5-1 | . | 15 | CASSLGGTGNYGYTF | TGCGCCAGCAGCTTGGGAGGAACAGGGAACTATGGCTACACCTTC
TRBJ1-4 | . | TRBV7-9 | . | 14 | CASSLQGPSEKLFF | TGTGCCAGCAGCTTACAGGGGCCAAGTGAAAAACTGTTTTTT
TRBJ1-4 | . | TRBV28 | . | 16 | CASSSRAEGFAEKLFF | TGTGCCAGCAGTTCCAGGGCAGAGGGGTTTGCGGAAAAACTGTTTTTT
TRBJ1-5 | few | TRBV19 | TRBD1 | 15 | CASSIVRDRDQPQHF | TGTGCCAGTAGTATAGTTAGGGACAGGGATCAGCCCCAGCATTTT
TRBJ1-1 | . | TRBV7-9 | . | 16 | CASSLLRPGSNTEAFF | TGTGCCAGCAGCTTACTACGGCCGGGGAGCAACACTGAAGCTTTCTTT
TRBJ2-7 | . | TRBV18 | TRBD2 | 16 | CASSPYGLGGSYEQYF | TGTGCCAGCTCACCCTACGGGCTGGGGGGGTCCTACGAGCAGTACTTC
TRBJ2-7 | . | TRBV10-3 | TRBD2 | 17 | CAISEPGLAITTYEQYF | TGTGCCATCAGTGAGCCGGGACTAGCTATTACTACCTACGAGCAGTACTTC
TRBJ2-7 | . | TRBV2 | . | 11 | CASSANYEQYF | TGTGCCAGCAGTGCTAACTACGAGCAGTACTTC
TRBJ1-3 | . | TRBV18 | . | 14 | CASSPPGRRNTIYF | TGTGCCAGCTCACCACCGGGGCGTCGAAACACCATATATTTT
TRBJ1-2 | . | TRBV2 | . | 13 | CASSHEGGRGYTF | TGTGCCAGCAGCCACGAGGGGGGACGAGGCTACACCTTC
TRBJ2-1 | . | TRBV10-3 | . | 14 | CAIQAGGANNEQFF | TGTGCCATCCAGGCTGGGGGGGCAAACAATGAGCAGTTCTTC
TRBJ2-5 | . | TRBV5-4 | . | 13 | CASSPPLGETQYF | TGTGCCAGCAGCCCTCCCCTTGGGGAGACCCAGTACTTC
TRBJ2-7 | . | TRBV29-1 | . | 13 | CSAESIQGDEQYF | TGCAGCGCAGAAAGCATCCAGGGCGACGAGCAGTACTTC
TRBJ1-5 | once | TRBV5-4 | . | 13 | CASSSDANQPQHF | TGTGCCAGCAGCTCGGACGCTAATCAGCCCCAGCATTTT
TRBJ1-1 | . | TRBV6-5 | . | 13 | CASIPQGNTEAFF | TGTGCCAGCATCCCCCAGGGTAACACTGAAGCTTTCTTT
TRBJ1-2 | . | TRBV7-9 | . | 17 | CASSLDRRAGESYGYTF | TGTGCCAGCAGCTTAGATCGTAGGGCAGGGGAGTCTTATGGCTACACCTTC
TRBJ2-5 | . | TRBV18 | . | 11 | CASSPQETQYF | TGTGCCAGCTCACCACAGGAGACCCAGTACTTC
TRBJ1-5 | . | TRBV15 | . | 15 | CATTRGRPNNQPQHF | TGTGCCACTACTCGGGGGAGGCCAAACAATCAGCCCCAGCATTTT
TRBJ2-5 | . | TRBV4-3 | TRBD1 | 14 | CASSQKTGKETQYF | TGCGCCAGCAGCCAGAAGACAGGGAAAGAGACCCAGTACTTC